What follows is one T cell receptor (beta chain) and its context. How the authors handled the data: Estimated nucleated cell counts came from reference gene primer amplification. Repertoires were generated with immunoSEQ multiplex PCR, while TCRdb's copy carries only in-frame clones and drops some. Clone size and the V and J calls come from that table; the DNA yielded D and trimming. Seen here are about 69,000 clones, roughly nine tenths observed once, and the top ten hold about 5%. This entry is derived from a study of blood T cell repertoires in COVID-19. Study at large: Samples of COVID-19 (acute and convalescent) were obtained from the United States, Italy and Spain. The cDNA or gDNA used as material had been derived from T cells, B-cell-depleted T cells, or PBMCs.

The germline gives CDR1 MNHNY, CDR2 SVGAGI (reference sequence). Trimming left V 6 bases short and J 1 base short, with 18 bases between. The CDR3 length is 16 residues. Sequencing was performed on peripheral blood. The V gene is TRBV6-6, the J gene TRBJ2-5, with a weak D call TRBD2 (6 bases). This TCR derives from a woman between 50 and 59 years old with active COVID-19. The CDR3 nucleotides read TGTGCCAGCAGGACCCGGCGGGAATATATCCAAGAGACCCAGTACTTC. The encoded protein is CASRTRREYIQETQYF.